This is a list of T cell receptor beta chains from one sample in a study of T cell responses to AZD1222 COVID-19 vaccine. Profiling relied on immunoSEQ multiplex PCR, and the TCRdb table lists in-frame clones only, not all of them. This table holds about 150,000 clones, about 90% found once. The source was peripheral blood, collected on day 0 of MenACWY control vaccination. These receptors all come from an adult in good health. Both conserved end residues are part of each CDR3. A D gene is named only where the DNA matches it firmly. Not all rows give a size; the values are once, few, many and, for expanded clones, a class.

J gene,clone size,CDR3 length,D gene,V gene,CDR3 protein,CDR3 DNA
TRBJ2-1,NA,13,NA,TRBV6-4,CASSIGSGNEQFF,TGTGCCAGCAGTATTGGATCGGGGAATGAGCAGTTCTTC
TRBJ2-1,NA,17,NA,TRBV7-8,CASSLVRGLSSYNEQFF,TGTGCCAGCAGCTTAGTAAGGGGTCTCAGCTCCTACAATGAGCAGTTCTTC
TRBJ1-5,NA,13,NA,TRBV27,CASSNRVEQPQHF,TGTGCCAGCAGTAACAGGGTCGAGCAGCCCCAGCATTTT
TRBJ2-7,NA,15,TRBD1,TRBV28,CASSSPDRGLAEQYF,TGTGCCAGCAGTTCCCCCGACAGGGGGTTGGCCGAGCAGTACTTC
TRBJ1-2,NA,14,NA,TRBV6-2/TRBV6-3,CASSLRAGNYGYTF,TGTGCCAGCAGCCTCCGAGCGGGTAACTATGGCTACACCTTC
TRBJ1-4,NA,14,TRBD1,TRBV7-8,CASSLASRGEKLFF,TGTGCCAGCAGCTTAGCATCCAGGGGGGAAAAACTGTTTTTT
TRBJ1-5,NA,18,TRBD1,TRBV27,CASSLFYPGTGGDQPQHF,TGTGCCAGCAGTTTATTCTACCCCGGGACAGGAGGTGATCAGCCCCAGCATTTT
TRBJ2-1,NA,14,TRBD1,TRBV18,CASSPRGQGGEQFF,TGTGCCAGCTCACCTCGAGGACAGGGTGGTGAGCAGTTCTTC
TRBJ1-4,few,16,TRBD1,TRBV5-6,CASSSNRGFTNEKLFF,TGTGCCAGCAGCTCTAACAGGGGCTTCACTAATGAAAAACTGTTTTTT
TRBJ2-3,NA,15,NA,TRBV19,CANSTTGARTDTQYF,TGTGCCAATAGTACGACGGGAGCTCGCACAGATACGCAGTATTTT
TRBJ2-5,NA,15,NA,TRBV25-1,CASSTRVGYWETQYF,TGTGCCAGCAGTACGCGGGTGGGGTACTGGGAGACCCAGTACTTC
TRBJ1-2,many,13,NA,TRBV6-5,CASSQGWGLGYTF,TGTGCCAGCAGCCAGGGGTGGGGTTTGGGCTACACCTTC
TRBJ1-2,NA,12,NA,TRBV4-1,CASSQESYGYTF,TGCGCCAGCAGCCAAGAGAGTTATGGCTACACCTTC
TRBJ1-1,NA,14,NA,TRBV6-6,CASSSRSGHTEAFF,TGTGCCAGCAGCAGCCGTTCGGGTCACACTGAAGCTTTCTTT
TRBJ2-5,few,15,TRBD1,TRBV4-3,CASSRDRTGLETQYF,TGCGCCAGCAGCCGCGATCGGACAGGGTTGGAGACCCAGTACTTC
TRBJ1-2,NA,13,TRBD1,TRBV12-3/TRBV12-4,CASTMGQSYGYTF,TGTGCCAGCACCATGGGACAGTCCTATGGCTACACCTTC
TRBJ1-4,NA,15,NA,TRBV5-4,CASSPRSGRGEKLFF,TGTGCCAGCAGCCCGAGGTCTGGGAGGGGTGAAAAACTGTTTTTT
TRBJ2-3,NA,18,NA,TRBV12-1,CASSSTRRTSWRTDTQYF,TGTGCCAGCAGCTCCACCCGTCGGACTAGCTGGCGCACAGATACGCAGTATTTT
TRBJ2-1,NA,14,TRBD1,TRBV24-1,CATADREYYNEQFF,TGTGCCACCGCTGACAGGGAATACTACAATGAGCAGTTCTTC
TRBJ2-2,NA,14,NA,TRBV21-1,CASSKWSGSGELFF,TGTGCCAGCAGCAAATGGTCCGGTTCCGGGGAGCTGTTTTTT
TRBJ2-5,NA,13,NA,TRBV12-3/TRBV12-4,CASIMFPQETQYF,TGTGCCAGCATCATGTTCCCCCAAGAGACCCAGTACTTC
TRBJ1-1,NA,13,NA,TRBV5-4,CASSNTRDTEAFF,TGTGCCAGCAGTAACACGAGGGACACTGAAGCTTTCTTT
TRBJ1-6,NA,17,NA,TRBV2,CASSLSRAQGNNSPLHF,TGTGCCAGCAGTTTATCTCGGGCCCAAGGAAATAATTCACCCCTCCACTTT
TRBJ2-2,NA,17,TRBD1,TRBV18,CASSPLAGQGISGELFF,TGTGCCAGCTCACCATTAGCAGGACAGGGTATCTCCGGGGAGCTGTTTTTT
TRBJ2-2,NA,13,NA,TRBV11-2,CASSSRSGGELFF,TGTGCCAGCAGCTCAAGAAGCGGCGGGGAGCTGTTTTTT
TRBJ1-3,many,15,TRBD1,TRBV7-2,CASSQDRGLGNTIYF,TGTGCCAGCAGCCAAGACAGGGGGCTTGGAAACACCATATATTTT
TRBJ2-3,NA,14,NA,TRBV11-2,CASSHGLGTDTQYF,TGTGCCAGCAGCCATGGACTGGGCACAGATACGCAGTATTTT
TRBJ1-2,NA,15,TRBD1,TRBV18,CASSLDQGDVYGYTF,TGTGCCAGCTCACTTGACCAGGGGGACGTCTATGGCTACACCTTC
TRBJ1-1,NA,15,NA,TRBV11-2,CASSLDLNLNTEAFF,TGTGCCAGCAGCTTAGATCTGAACTTGAACACTGAAGCTTTCTTT
TRBJ1-3,NA,15,NA,TRBV5-6,CASSGTWTVGNTIYF,TGTGCCAGCAGCGGAACCTGGACAGTTGGAAACACCATATATTTT
TRBJ2-6,NA,16,NA,TRBV5-6,CASSPDSLSGANVLTF,TGTGCCAGCAGCCCTGACAGCCTCTCTGGGGCCAACGTCCTGACTTTC
TRBJ2-2,few,13,NA,TRBV24-1,CATEDNPTGELFF,TGTGCCACCGAGGACAACCCCACCGGGGAGCTGTTTTTT
TRBJ2-5,NA,14,NA,TRBV6-1,CASSEGGPPGTQYF,TGTGCCAGCAGTGAAGGGGGGCCCCCAGGGACCCAGTACTTC
TRBJ1-3,once,17,TRBD1,TRBV5-1,CASSSRQGRNSGNTIYF,TGCGCCAGCAGCTCCAGACAGGGGCGGAACTCTGGAAACACCATATATTTT
TRBJ2-7,NA,13,NA,TRBV30,CAWSLSGTNEQYF,TGTGCCTGGAGCCTCTCAGGGACGAACGAGCAGTACTTC
TRBJ1-1,NA,11,NA,TRBV19,CASRTKGEAFF,TGTGCCAGTAGAACGAAGGGTGAAGCTTTCTTT